The text below deals with one T cell receptor (beta chain). Its matching antigen is unknown. The CDR3 ends on some other residue instead of the conserved phenylalanine or tryptophan, so this is likely a read error. The CDR3 spans 14 residues. In germline, CDR1 is ENHRY, CDR2 SYGVKD. This specimen comes from a study of tumor-infiltrating lymphocytes in primary liver carcinoma. Study background: Tumors, staged T1-T3 N0M0, spanned about 4 to 10 cm. Study-wide results and limits: Lower overlap was observed for tumor-adjacent and tumor-blood pairs relative to tumor region pairs.

The tissue used was unsorted bulk material of 20-30 mg. RNA and DNA were co-extracted from it with the AllPrep DNA/RNA mini kit. Chronic HBV infection, untreated so far, was present in the patients. All of the tumor samples contained over 90% viable tumor cells. A constant-region primer served to make TCR beta cDNA from roughly 540 ng total RNA. It was through three nested multiplex PCR rounds of slightly modified ARM-PCR that TCR beta libraries arose. The two initial PCR rounds, approximately 10 cycles each, used TRBV1-TRBV30 forward and C-beta reverse primers. A single record per CDR3 protein comes from TCRdb applying MiXCR to the multiplex PCR reads. Of 40,000 to 60,000 distinct CDR3 sequences listed, 70% to 75% are singletons.

The TCR sequence derives from a man in his forties with primary liver carcinoma and hepatitis B virus infection. The V gene is TRBV10-3, the J gene TRBJ1-2, with D hard to call. The sample was liver tumor tissue from sampling region 3. As to subset: tumor region T3, left-lateral pole. In DNA, the CDR3 is TGTGCCACCAGTGAGCGGGCATCCAACTATGGCTACACCTCC. This gives the protein CATSERASNYGYTS.